A single sample is the source of the 28 T cell receptor beta chains below, sequenced in a study of spatial heterogeneity in lung cancer. Using its own MiXCR run on the 5' RACE reads, TCRdb lists one record per CDR3 protein. Found here are more than 80,000 distinct CDR3 sequences, 10% to 15% of them singletons; the top ten hold 35% to 50%. Time point specified: sample taken at primary tumor resection. Whole RNA came from tumor, nontumor lung or frozen PBMC and was sequenced without being sorted. This material consisted of PBMCs, taken at surgery. These receptors originate from a male donor with early-stage non-small cell lung cancer.

The chain is built from TRBV7-6 and TRBJ2-6; D is undetermined. The V end was cut by 10 bases, the J end by 0 bases, with 7 bases between. The CDR3 totals 13 residues. Per the germline V gene, CDR1 is SGHVS and CDR2 is FNYEAQ. This CDR3 reads CATAGSGANVLTF. CDR3 nucleotides: TGTGCCACGGCTGGCTCTGGGGCCAACGTCCTGACTTTC. The variable domain in full, completed from reference TRBV7-6 and TRBJ2-6, reads GAGVSQSPRYKVTKRGQDVALRCDPISGHVSLYWYRQALGQGPEFLTYFNYEAQQDKSGLPNDRFSAERPEGSISTLTIQRTEQRDSAMYRCATAGSGANVLTFGAGSRLTVL.

This clonotype was counted ten times or more. This chain's CDR3 is CASSQVPGGEQFF. DNA of the CDR3: TGCGCCAGCAGCCAAGTACCGGGGGGTGAGCAGTTCTTC. The chain recombines TRBV4-1 with TRBJ2-1, with 7 bases aligning to TRBD2. CDR1 MGHRA and CDR2 YSYEKL come from the germline V gene. The CDR3 extends over 13 amino acids. The V gene end was trimmed by 1 base and the J gene end by 9 bases; junction bases not matched to a gene: 3.

This clonotype was detected only a few times. The chain combines TRBV6-1 with TRBJ2-3; 13 bases align to TRBD2. The CDR3 totals 14 residues. Losses at the gene ends were 9 bases for V and 5 bases for J; bases not matched to a gene: 5. Germline CDR1 reads MNHNS; CDR2 reads SASEGT. The CDR3 DNA reads TGTGCCAGTTGGACTAGCGGGAGAAGAGATACGCAGTATTTT. It translates to CASWTSGRRDTQYF.

CDR3 protein: CASSPIQTGRDFNYGYTF. CDR3 bases: TGTGCCAGCTCACCAATCCAAACAGGGAGGGACTTTAACTATGGCTACACCTTC. The genes are TRBV18 and TRBJ1-2; D possibly corresponds to TRBD1 (6 bases). Trimming left V 2 bases short and J 1 base short, with 20 bases between. CDR3 size: 18 residues. Germline CDR1 reads KGHSH; CDR2 reads LQKENI.

In this sample, this clonotype turned up a few times. The gene calls are TRBV4-1 and TRBJ2-3, with TRBD2 matching 12 bases. This CDR3 spans 18 amino acids. Germline V gene sequence: CDR1 MGHRA, CDR2 YSYEKL. V shed 1 base, J shed 4 bases, and the junction held 9 bases outside the gene matches. The CDR3 DNA reads as TGCGCCAGCAGCCAAGGCCCAGGACTAGCGGGGAGGGCAGATACGCAGTATTTT. It codes for CASSQGPGLAGRADTQYF.

The rearrangement joins TRBV6-2 or TRBV6-3 to TRBJ2-1; D might be TRBD1 or TRBD2, each matching 6 bases. The CDR3 is made up of 12 amino acids. Germline lookup yields CDR1 MNHEY and CDR2 SVGEGT. The ends were cut back, 6 bases at V and 8 bases at J, with 11 bases in the middle. In nucleotides, the CDR3 is TGTGCCAGCAGGATAGGGGGGCATGAGCAGTTCTTC. Amino acids: CASRIGGHEQFF.

The gene calls are TRBV18 and TRBJ2-5; D is unclear. CDR1 is KGHSH, CDR2 LQKENI, per germline. This CDR3 has 13 residues. V dropped 2 bases and J dropped 3 bases, with 7 bases sitting between them. CDR3 nucleotides: TGTGCCAGCTCACCAGGAATAGAAGAGACCCAGTACTTC. It codes for CASSPGIEETQYF.

This clonotype turned up a few times. This chain links TRBV3-1 with TRBJ1-1, with D unclear. This CDR3 has 11 residues. Germline values: CDR1 LGHDT, CDR2 YNNKEL (reference sequence). V lost 3 bases and J 6 bases, leaving 5 bases between the germline ends. CDR3 DNA sequence: TGTGCCAGCAGCCACAGCTCTGAAGCTTTCTTT. Encoded protein: CASSHSSEAFF.

This clonotype was observed a handful of times. This chain joins TRBV9 and TRBJ1-5; tentative D call: TRBD1 (5 bases). V was trimmed by 0 bases and J by 6 bases, leaving 13 bases between them. Germline V lookup: CDR1 SGDLS, CDR2 YYNGEE. The length of the CDR3 is 15 residues. The CDR3 is CASSVDSGRTQPQHF. The CDR3 DNA sequence: TGTGCCAGCAGCGTAGATTCAGGGAGGACTCAGCCCCAGCATTTT.

In this sample, this clonotype turned up once. The chain employs TRBV7-2 and TRBJ2-1; D call uncertain. Trimming took 3 bases from V and 6 from J, leaving 12 bases between them. Looked up from germline, CDR1 is SGHTA and CDR2 is FQGNSA. This CDR3 is 14 amino acids long. CDR3 sequence (DNA): TGTGCCAGCAGCTTTCCCCTGGGTCGCAATGAGCAGTTCTTC. Its translation: CASSFPLGRNEQFF.

The chain links TRBV7-2 to TRBJ2-1; TRBD2 might be the D (5 bases). Germline V gives CDR1 SGHTA, CDR2 FQGNSA. V gave up 1 base and J gave up 8 bases, with 12 bases separating them. There are 14 residues in the CDR3. CDR3 sequence reads: CASSLDLGIYEQFF. For the CDR3, the DNA is TGTGCCAGCAGCTTAGATCTCGGGATCTATGAGCAGTTCTTC.

This clonotype was detected only a few times. V gene TRBV5-6 combines with J gene TRBJ2-7, with 10 bases identical to TRBD2. The CDR3 is 14 residues long. The germline CDR1 and CDR2 sequences are SGHDT and YYEEEE. Germline trimming cut 2 bases from V and 5 bases from J; bases unmatched to any gene: 4. The CDR3 here is CASSFGLAVHEQYF. In DNA form, the CDR3 reads TGTGCCAGCAGCTTCGGACTAGCGGTCCACGAGCAGTACTTC.

The table lists this clonotype with a few counts. This sequence joins TRBV6-6 and TRBJ1-6; D perhaps matches TRBD1 (5 bases). Looked up from germline, CDR1 is MNHNY and CDR2 is SVGAGI (reference sequence). Trimming left V 5 bases short and J 6 bases short, with 11 bases between. The CDR3 sequence is 14 residues long. CDR3 protein: CASSHGQANSPLHF. The CDR3 DNA reads as TGTGCCAGCAGTCACGGACAAGCTAATTCACCCCTCCACTTT.

The table lists this clonotype with a few counts. The chain couples TRBV4-1 to TRBJ1-2; weak D call: TRBD1 (6 bases). The CDR3 totals 17 residues. Trimming pared 4 bases from V and 5 bases from J, leaving 23 bases between. Germline values: CDR1 MGHRA, CDR2 YSYEKL. The CDR3 sequence: CASSPGGETGLGYGYTF. In DNA form, the CDR3 reads TGCGCCAGCAGCCCCGGAGGGGAAACAGGGCTAGGTTATGGCTACACCTTC.

CDR3 loop: CASSYSSTGIYEQYF. In DNA form, the CDR3 reads TGTGCCAGCAGTTACTCGAGCACAGGGATATACGAGCAGTACTTC. The V call is TRBV6-6, the J call TRBJ2-7, with D perhaps TRBD1 (6 bases). The CDR3 consists of 15 residues. V gave up 0 bases and J gave up 4 bases, with 13 bases separating them. The V gene's germline CDR1 is MNHNY and CDR2 SVGAGI (reference sequence).

This clonotype was seen ten or more times. V gene TRBV5-1 combines with J gene TRBJ1-6; the D gene is possibly TRBD1 (6 bases). Germline loops: CDR1 SGHRS, CDR2 YFSETQ. V lost 3 bases, J lost 8 bases, and 18 bases lay in between. This CDR3 has 16 amino acids. CDR3 coding DNA: TGCGCCAGCAGCTGGGGCCGGGACATCCGTGATTCACCCCTCCACTTT. Translated: CASSWGRDIRDSPLHF.

This clonotype was seen repeatedly, ten times or more. The J gene is TRBJ1-1, the V gene TRBV6-2 or TRBV6-3; D is ambiguous. The germline CDR1 and CDR2 sequences are MNHEY and SVGEGT. This CDR3 region has 12 residues. V was pared by 7 bases and J by 3 bases, with 9 bases between. CDR3 in amino acids: CASKYRDTEAFF. In DNA form, the CDR3 reads TGTGCCAGCAAATACCGGGACACTGAAGCTTTCTTT.

V usage is TRBV5-1 and J usage is TRBJ2-7; a weak D match, TRBD1 (6 bases). The V gene lost 4 bases and the J gene lost 3 bases, with 11 bases spanning the gap. Germline values: CDR1 SGHRS, CDR2 YFSETQ. The CDR3 has 13 residues. The CDR3 loop reads CASSPTGNYEQYF. CDR3 DNA: TGCGCCAGCAGCCCAACAGGGAACTACGAGCAGTACTTC.

This clonotype was detected ten times or more. The chain is built from TRBV29-1 and TRBJ2-7; D may be TRBD1 (6 bases). Per the germline V gene, CDR1 is SQVTM and CDR2 is ANQGSEA. The CDR3 totals 12 residues. Between the trimmed V and J ends, which lost 3 bases and 3 bases, there was a span of 9 bases. The CDR3 coding sequence is TGCAGCGTTGAGGACAGCCTCTACGAGCAGTACTTC. It codes for CSVEDSLYEQYF.

The table lists this clonotype with many counts. V usage is TRBV7-9 and J usage is TRBJ2-1; weak D call: TRBD2 (6 bases). The V end was cut by 6 bases, the J end by 5 bases, with 20 bases between. The CDR3 extends over 16 amino acids. From germline, CDR1 is SEHNR and CDR2 FQNEAQ (reference sequence). The CDR3 loop is CASRRGPGEQNNEQFF. CDR3 in DNA: TGTGCCAGCAGACGTGGTCCGGGGGAGCAAAACAATGAGCAGTTCTTC.

This clonotype was seen a handful of times. The CDR3 loop reads CASSLPLGQGMSKLFF. For the CDR3, the DNA is TGCGCCAGCAGCCTTCCCTTGGGACAAGGAATGTCTAAACTGTTTTTT. The chain joins TRBV5-1 to TRBJ1-4; D is possibly TRBD1 (6 bases). Germline V gene lookup returns CDR1 SGHRS and CDR2 YFSETQ. This CDR3 has 16 amino acids. With 4 bases removed from V and 11 bases from J, the gap between germline ends came to 24 bases.

A few counts support this clonotype. This chain joins TRBV21-1 and TRBJ1-6. TRBV21-1 is flagged as a pseudogene. This CDR3 comprises 16 residues. The CDR3 reads CASSKDAAPNNSPLHF. The DNA for the CDR3 is TGTGCCAGCAGCAAAGACGCTGCCCCTAATAATTCACCCCTCCACTTT.

In its sample, this clonotype was seen a few times. The CDR3 region is CASSGTGGIDTQYF. CDR3 sequence (DNA): TGTGCCAGCAGCGGGACAGGGGGTATAGATACGCAGTATTTT. V usage is TRBV12-3 or TRBV12-4 and J usage is TRBJ2-3; TRBD1 matches 11 bases. There are 14 residues in the CDR3. The V segment lost 6 bases and the J segment 5 bases; nucleotides outside the gene matches: 4.

The chain joins TRBV11-1 to TRBJ2-1, with 9 positions matching TRBD2. J gave up 0 bases and V 1 base, and 1 base lay outside the gene matches. The CDR3 is made up of 16 amino acids. Germline CDR1 and CDR2: SGHAT and FQDESV (reference sequence). CDR3 in amino acids: CASSLGAGGSYNEQFF. In DNA, the CDR3 is TGTGCCAGCAGCTTAGGAGCGGGGGGCTCCTACAATGAGCAGTTCTTC.

The CDR3 bases are TGTGCCAGTAAGTTACATACGGACAGGGATGATCAGCCCCAGCATTTT. Amino acid sequence: CASKLHTDRDDQPQHF. The V call is TRBV6-2 or TRBV6-3, the J call TRBJ1-5; 8 bases are a match to TRBD1. CDR3 length: 16 residues. V was pared by 9 bases and J by 5 bases, with 15 bases of the junction left unmatched. Germline CDR1 MNHEY, CDR2 SVGEGT.

This clonotype was counted at least ten times. The chain employs TRBV27 and TRBJ2-1; D unclear. The CDR3 is made up of 13 amino acids. Germline assignment: CDR1 MNHEY and CDR2 SMNVEV (reference sequence). V lost 4 bases and J lost 4, with 8 bases in between. CDR3 coding DNA: TGTGCCAGCAGTTCGGTGGCGTACAATGAGCAGTTCTTC. Translated: CASSSVAYNEQFF.

This clonotype occurred a few times. The chain recombines TRBV5-1 with TRBJ2-3; a weak D match, TRBD1 (6 bases). Germline V lookup: CDR1 SGHRS, CDR2 YFSETQ. This CDR3 is built from 15 residues. V dropped 2 bases and J dropped 0 bases, with 10 bases sitting between them. CDR3 residues: CASSLDRSSTDTQYF. The DNA of the CDR3 is TGCGCCAGCAGCTTAGACAGGTCTAGCACAGATACGCAGTATTTT. The whole variable domain, remainder taken from reference TRBV5-1 and TRBJ2-3, is KAGVTQTPRYLIKTRGQQVTLSCSPISGHRSVSWYQQTPGQGLQFLFEYFSETQRNKGNFPGRFSGRQFSNSRSEMNVSTLELGDSALYLCASSLDRSSTDTQYFGPGTRLTVL.

This clonotype has more than one count but fewer than ten. The chain recombines TRBV4-3 with TRBJ2-1; possibly TRBD1 for D (6 bases). Germline V gene data show CDR1 as LGHNA and CDR2 as YSLEER. This CDR3 is built from 15 residues. Trimming removed 0 bases from V and 3 bases from J, with 9 bases in between. The CDR3 loop is CASSQDQGNYNEQFF. CDR3 coding DNA: TGCGCCAGCAGCCAAGATCAGGGGAACTACAATGAGCAGTTCTTC.